The clone carrying this TCR beta chain was seen only a few times. What it recognizes is unknown. This entry comes from a study of T cell repertoires in ileal Crohn's disease. The overall study: Patients had a median roughly 8-year disease duration, and roughly 38% were active smokers. About half of patients got postoperative therapy: about ten thiopurines, approximately 18 anti-TNF. Findings of the study overall: Active smokers at surgery had more clonal expansions than non-smokers.

As to time point: inflamed ileum from the surgical specimen. The CDR3 is 15 residues long. The ends lost 0 bases at V and 5 bases at J; junction bases unmatched: 1. CDR1 and CDR2 from the germline V gene are PRHDT and FYEKMQ (reference sequence). Libraries were prepared by immunoSEQ multiplex PCR; TCRdb keeps only in-frame clonotypes and omits some of them. The table includes 16,000 or so clones, 92% detected once. The chain links TRBV13 to TRBJ2-3; TRBD2 agrees at 11 bases. Input material: ileal tissue. The sequence was obtained from an adult with Crohn's disease. The CDR3 loop reads CASSLGLAGGDTQYF. CDR3 sequence (DNA): TGTGCCAGCAGCTTAGGGCTAGCGGGGGGAGATACGCAGTATTTT.